This T cell receptor (beta chain) was recorded in a study of cytomegalovirus exposure and HLA in healthy donors. Findings of the study overall: Roughly even sequencing depth across donors was the assumption behind the presence/absence analyses. Common viral pathogens seemed to be connected with several of the most significant clusters, according to a later analysis. Per a later analysis, HLA-associated TCR beta chains showed more clonal expansion than other, equally common TCR beta chains.

The sample holds a few counts of this clone. Its antigen remains unidentified. The PCR was carried out with 60 Vbeta primers and 13 Jbeta primers. Sequencing was performed with immunoSEQ multiplex PCR; in TCRdb, only in-frame clones are kept and a portion is missing. This table has 140,000 or so clones, over 80% appearing once. The source material was PBMCs. This TCR came from a male donor in good health and CMV-seronegative.

CDR3 residues: CASSQTGSTEAFF. For the CDR3, the DNA is TGTGCCAGCAGCCAAACAGGGTCTACTGAAGCTTTCTTT. This chain joins TRBV7-6 and TRBJ1-1, with D possibly matching TRBD1 (6 bases). Germline values: CDR1 SGHVS, CDR2 FNYEAQ. The CDR3 loop spans 13 amino acids. The germline V and J ends were trimmed by 5 bases and 5 bases, with 12 bases remaining between them. Full variable domain (rest looked up from reference TRBV7-6 and TRBJ1-1): GAGVSQSPRYKVTKRGQDVALRCDPISGHVSLYWYRQALGQGPEFLTYFNYEAQQDKSGLPNDRFSAERPEGSISTLTIQRTEQRDSAMYRCASSQTGSTEAFFGQGTRLTVV.